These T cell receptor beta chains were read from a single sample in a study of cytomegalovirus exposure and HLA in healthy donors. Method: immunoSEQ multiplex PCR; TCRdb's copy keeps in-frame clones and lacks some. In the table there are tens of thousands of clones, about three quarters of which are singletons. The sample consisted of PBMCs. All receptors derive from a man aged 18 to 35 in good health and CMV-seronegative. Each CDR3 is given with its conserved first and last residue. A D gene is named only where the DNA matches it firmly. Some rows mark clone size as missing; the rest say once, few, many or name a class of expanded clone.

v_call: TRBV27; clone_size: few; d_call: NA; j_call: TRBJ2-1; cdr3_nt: TGTGCCAGCAGTTTAATTCTGGGCGATGGAACCTACAATGAGCAGTTCTTC; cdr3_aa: CASSLILGDGTYNEQFF
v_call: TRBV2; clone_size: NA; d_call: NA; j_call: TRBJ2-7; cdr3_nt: TGTGCCAGCAGTGATAGGGGTACCTACGAGCAGTACTTC; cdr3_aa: CASSDRGTYEQYF
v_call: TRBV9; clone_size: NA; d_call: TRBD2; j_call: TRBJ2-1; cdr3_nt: TGTGCCAGCAGCGTAGATGGGGGCGGGGGGGCCGTTGAGCAGTTCTTC; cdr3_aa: CASSVDGGGGAVEQFF
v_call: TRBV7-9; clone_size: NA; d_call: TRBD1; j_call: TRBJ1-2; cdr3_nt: TGTGCCAGCAGCTTAAGGCAGGGGGAAGGCTACACCTTC; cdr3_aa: CASSLRQGEGYTF
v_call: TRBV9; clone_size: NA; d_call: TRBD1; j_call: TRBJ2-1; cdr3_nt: TGTGCCAGCAGCGTCCTGGGACAGGGGGTTGGTGAGCAGTTCTTC; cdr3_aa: CASSVLGQGVGEQFF
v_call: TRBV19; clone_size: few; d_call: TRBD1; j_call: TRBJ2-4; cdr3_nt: TGTGCCAGTAGTACCAGCCACGGGGACAGGGGGTTGTCTAGGAACATTCAGTACTTC; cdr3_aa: CASSTSHGDRGLSRNIQYF
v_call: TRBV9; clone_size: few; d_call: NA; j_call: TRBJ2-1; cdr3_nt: TGTGCCAGCAACTCGGGCCAAAAAGGGGTGGGTAGCGGATACAATGAGCAGTTCTTC; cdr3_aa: CASNSGQKGVGSGYNEQFF
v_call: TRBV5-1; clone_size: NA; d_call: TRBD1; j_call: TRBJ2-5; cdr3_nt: TGCGCCAGCAGCCCGACAGGGGCCCGGGGAGAGACCCAGTACTTC; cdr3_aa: CASSPTGARGETQYF
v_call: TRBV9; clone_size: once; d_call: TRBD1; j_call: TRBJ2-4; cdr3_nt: TGTGCCAGCAGCGTAGCTACAGGGGAGAACATTCAGTACTTC; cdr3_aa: CASSVATGENIQYF
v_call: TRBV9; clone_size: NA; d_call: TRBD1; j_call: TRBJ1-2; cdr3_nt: TGTGCCAGCAGCGCCCAGGGGGCGAGGAGCTATGGCTACACCTTC; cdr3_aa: CASSAQGARSYGYTF
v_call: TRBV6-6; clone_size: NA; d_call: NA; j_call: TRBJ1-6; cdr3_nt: TGTGCCAGCAGTTACGAATGGGTTTCGGGGGCCCTCCACTTT; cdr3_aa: CASSYEWVSGALHF
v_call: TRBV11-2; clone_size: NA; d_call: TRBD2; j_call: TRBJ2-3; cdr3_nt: TGTGCCAGCAGCTTACGGCTAGCGGGGGCCCCTAGCACAGATACGCAGTATTTT; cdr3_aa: CASSLRLAGAPSTDTQYF
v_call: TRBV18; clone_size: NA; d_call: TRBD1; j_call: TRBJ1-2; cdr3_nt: TGTGCCAGCTCACCACCTTTGACAGGGGCCTATGGCTACACCTTC; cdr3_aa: CASSPPLTGAYGYTF
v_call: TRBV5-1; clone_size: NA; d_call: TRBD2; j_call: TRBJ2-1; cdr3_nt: TGCGCCAGCAGCTTAAGGACTAGCTCCTACAATGAGCAGTTCTTC; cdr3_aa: CASSLRTSSYNEQFF
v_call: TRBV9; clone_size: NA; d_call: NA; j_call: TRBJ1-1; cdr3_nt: TGTGCCAGCAGCGTACGAGTTAACACTGAAGCTTTCTTT; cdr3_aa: CASSVRVNTEAFF
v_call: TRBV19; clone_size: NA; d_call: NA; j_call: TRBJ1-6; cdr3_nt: TGTGCCAGTAGTCCACCTCTGGCAAACTATAATTCACCCCTCCACTTT; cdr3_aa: CASSPPLANYNSPLHF
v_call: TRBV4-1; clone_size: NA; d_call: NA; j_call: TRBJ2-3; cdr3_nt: TGCGCCAGCAGCCAAGAAGGGCGGGGCACAGATACGCAGTATTTT; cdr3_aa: CASSQEGRGTDTQYF
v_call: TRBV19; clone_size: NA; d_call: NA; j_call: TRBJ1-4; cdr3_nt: TGTGCCAGTAGTATTACCGTATGGGAGGGGAGAAATGAAAAACTGTTTTTT; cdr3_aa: CASSITVWEGRNEKLFF
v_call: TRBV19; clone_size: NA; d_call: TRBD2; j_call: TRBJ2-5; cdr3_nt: TGTGCCACCAGACTAGCGGGTGTTCAAGAGACCCAGTACTTC; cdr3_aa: CATRLAGVQETQYF
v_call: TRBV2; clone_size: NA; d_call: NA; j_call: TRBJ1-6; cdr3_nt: TGTGCCAGCAGTGAAACGGGGAGGGAAGATTCACCCCTCCACTTT; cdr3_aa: CASSETGREDSPLHF
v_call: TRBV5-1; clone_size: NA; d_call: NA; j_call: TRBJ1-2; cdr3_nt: TGCGCCAGCAGCCCGACCCCAGGGGACTATGGCTACACCTTC; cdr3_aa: CASSPTPGDYGYTF
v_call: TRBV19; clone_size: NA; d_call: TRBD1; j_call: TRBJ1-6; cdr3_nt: TGTGCCAGTAGTCCGACCCCGGGACAGGGGGATTCACCCCTCCACTTT; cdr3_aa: CASSPTPGQGDSPLHF
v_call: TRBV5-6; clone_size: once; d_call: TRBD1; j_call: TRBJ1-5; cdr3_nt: TGTGCCAGCAGCTTGTCCGGGACAGGGTCGGGACAGCCCCAGCATTTT; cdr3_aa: CASSLSGTGSGQPQHF
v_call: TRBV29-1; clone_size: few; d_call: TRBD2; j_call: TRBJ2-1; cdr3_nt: TGCAGCACCGGACTAGCGGGGGGGATCAATGAGCAGTTCTTC; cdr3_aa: CSTGLAGGINEQFF
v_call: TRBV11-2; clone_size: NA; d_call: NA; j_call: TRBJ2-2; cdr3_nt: TGTGCCAGCAGCCCGGTGGGGCTAGCGCCGACCGGGGAGCTGTTTTTT; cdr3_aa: CASSPVGLAPTGELFF
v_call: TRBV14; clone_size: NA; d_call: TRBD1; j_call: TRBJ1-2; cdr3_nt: TGTGCCAGCAGTTGGACAGGGGGTTTCTATGGCTACACCTTC; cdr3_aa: CASSWTGGFYGYTF
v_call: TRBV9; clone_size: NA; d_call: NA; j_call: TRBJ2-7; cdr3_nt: TGTGCCAGCAGCGTAGGGGCAGGCGAACTGGTCTACGAGCAGTACTTC; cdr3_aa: CASSVGAGELVYEQYF
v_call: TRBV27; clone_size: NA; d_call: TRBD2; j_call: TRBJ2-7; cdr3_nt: TGTGCCAGCACTATAACGGAGCGGGGGGGCAGTAAGGAGAACGAGCAGTACTTC; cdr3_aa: CASTITERGGSKENEQYF
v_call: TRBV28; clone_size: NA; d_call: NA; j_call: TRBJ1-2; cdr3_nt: TGTGCCAGCAGTTTACAGGGGAACTATGGCTACACCTTC; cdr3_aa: CASSLQGNYGYTF
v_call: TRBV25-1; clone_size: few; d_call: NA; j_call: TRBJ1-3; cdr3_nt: TGTGCCAGCAGTGAATCTTGGGGGCAGAGCTCTGGAAACACCATATATTTT; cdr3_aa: CASSESWGQSSGNTIYF
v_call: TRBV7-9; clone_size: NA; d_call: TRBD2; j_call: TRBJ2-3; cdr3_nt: TGTGCCAGCAGAGAAGGCGGTTTGGGAGGGGTCTCTTTTTTT; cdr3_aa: CASREGGLGGVSFF
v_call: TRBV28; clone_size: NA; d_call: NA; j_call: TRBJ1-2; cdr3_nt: TGTGCCAGCAGTTTGGCAGGGAATAGCTATGGCTACACCTTC; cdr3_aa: CASSLAGNSYGYTF
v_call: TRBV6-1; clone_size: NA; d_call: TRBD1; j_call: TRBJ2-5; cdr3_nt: TGTGCCAGCACTGGGACAGGGATTTGGGAGACCCAGTACTTC; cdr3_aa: CASTGTGIWETQYF
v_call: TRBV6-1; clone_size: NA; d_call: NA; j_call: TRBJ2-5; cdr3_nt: TGTGCCAGCAGTGAAAGGGTTGGCGGGGGCGGGGAGACCCAGTACTTC; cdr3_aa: CASSERVGGGGETQYF
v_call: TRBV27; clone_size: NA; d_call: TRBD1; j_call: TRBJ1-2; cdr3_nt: TGTGCCAGCAGGAACAGGGGGAATGGCTACACCTTC; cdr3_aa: CASRNRGNGYTF
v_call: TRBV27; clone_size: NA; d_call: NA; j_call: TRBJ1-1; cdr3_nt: TGTGCCAGCAGTCCTCACGGGGGTTTGGGGACTGAAGCTTTCTTT; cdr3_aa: CASSPHGGLGTEAFF
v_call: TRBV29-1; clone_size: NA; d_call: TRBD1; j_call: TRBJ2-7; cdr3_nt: TGCAGCGTTGAGAGACAGGGGGAGCAGTACTTC; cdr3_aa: CSVERQGEQYF